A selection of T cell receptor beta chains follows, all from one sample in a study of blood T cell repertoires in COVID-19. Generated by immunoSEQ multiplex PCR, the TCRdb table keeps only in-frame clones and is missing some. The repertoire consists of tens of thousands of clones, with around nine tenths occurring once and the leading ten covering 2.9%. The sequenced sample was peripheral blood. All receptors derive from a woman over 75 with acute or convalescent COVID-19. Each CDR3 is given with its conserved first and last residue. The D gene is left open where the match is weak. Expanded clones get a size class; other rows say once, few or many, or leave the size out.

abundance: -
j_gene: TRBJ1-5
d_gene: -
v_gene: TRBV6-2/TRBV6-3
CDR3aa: CASSYLTGEQPQHF
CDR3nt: TGTGCCAGCAGTTACCTAACAGGAGAACAGCCCCAGCATTTT

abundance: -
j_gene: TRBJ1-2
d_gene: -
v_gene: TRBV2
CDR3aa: CASSGQNYGYTF
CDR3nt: TGTGCCAGCAGCGGACAGAACTATGGCTACACCTTC

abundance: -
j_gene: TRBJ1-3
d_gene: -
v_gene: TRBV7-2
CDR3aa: CASSLGAGGLDTIYF
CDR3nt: TGTGCCAGCAGCTTAGGGGCCGGGGGGCTAGACACCATATATTTT

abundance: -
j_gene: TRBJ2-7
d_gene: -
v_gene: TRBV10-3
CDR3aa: CAISESGGAITYEQYF
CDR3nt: TGTGCCATCAGTGAGTCTGGGGGGGCAATAACCTACGAGCAGTACTTC

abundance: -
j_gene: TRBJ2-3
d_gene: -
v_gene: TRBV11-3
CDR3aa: CASSPPGTDTQYF
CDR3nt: TGTGCCAGCAGCCCTCCGGGCACAGATACGCAGTATTTT

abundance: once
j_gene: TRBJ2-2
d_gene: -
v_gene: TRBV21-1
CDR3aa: CASSKRWGTSGRPNTGELFF
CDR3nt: TGTGCCAGCAGCAAAAGATGGGGTACTAGCGGGAGGCCGAACACCGGGGAGCTGTTTTTT

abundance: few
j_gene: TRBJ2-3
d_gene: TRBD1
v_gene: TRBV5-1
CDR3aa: CASSLGQGDDTQYF
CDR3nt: TGCGCCAGCAGCTTAGGACAGGGCGACGATACGCAGTATTTT

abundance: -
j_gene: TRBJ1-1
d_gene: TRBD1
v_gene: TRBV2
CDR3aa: CASREQGPEAFF
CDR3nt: TGTGCCAGCAGGGAACAGGGGCCTGAAGCTTTCTTT

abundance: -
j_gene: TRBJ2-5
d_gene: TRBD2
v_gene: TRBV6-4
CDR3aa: CASRPTLAGGQETQYF
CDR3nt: TGTGCCAGCAGGCCAACCCTAGCGGGGGGGCAGGAGACCCAGTACTTC

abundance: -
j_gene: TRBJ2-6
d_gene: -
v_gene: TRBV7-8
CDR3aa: CASSSSSRSGANVLTF
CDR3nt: TGTGCCAGCAGCTCATCTAGCAGATCTGGGGCCAACGTCCTGACTTTC

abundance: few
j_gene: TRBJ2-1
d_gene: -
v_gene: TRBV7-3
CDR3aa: CASSLRESNEQFF
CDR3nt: TGTGCCAGCAGCTTAAGAGAGTCCAATGAGCAGTTCTTC

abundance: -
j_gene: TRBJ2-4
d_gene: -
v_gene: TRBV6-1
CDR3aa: CASSEQAILAKNIQYF
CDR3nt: TGTGCCAGCAGTGAACAGGCTATCCTAGCCAAAAACATTCAGTACTTC

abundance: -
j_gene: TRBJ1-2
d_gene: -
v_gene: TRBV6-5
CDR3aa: CATSKPSYGYTF
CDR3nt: TGTGCCACCTCGAAGCCTTCCTATGGCTACACCTTC

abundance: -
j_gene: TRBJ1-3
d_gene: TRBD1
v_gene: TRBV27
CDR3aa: CASSKGRTGNGNTIYF
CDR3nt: TGTGCCAGCAGTAAGGGGAGGACAGGGAACGGAAACACCATATATTTT

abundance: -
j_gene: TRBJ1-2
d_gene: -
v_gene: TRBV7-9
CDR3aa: CASSRDQRGYTF
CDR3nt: TGTGCCAGCAGTCGGGATCAGCGTGGCTACACCTTC

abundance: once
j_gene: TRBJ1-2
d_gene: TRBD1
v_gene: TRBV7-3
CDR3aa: CASSFAGGNDGYTF
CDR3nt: TGTGCCAGCAGCTTTGCAGGGGGCAATGATGGCTACACCTTC

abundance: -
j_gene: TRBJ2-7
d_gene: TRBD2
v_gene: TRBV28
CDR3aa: CASTYSGRALDEQYF
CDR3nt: TGTGCCAGCACCTATAGCGGGAGGGCCCTCGACGAGCAGTACTTC